This T cell receptor (beta chain) was obtained from a study of early stage breast cancer tumors. Sequencing used immunoSEQ multiplex PCR; TCRdb keeps in-frame clones, though not all of them. Seen here are just over 70,000 clones, approximately 79% observed once, and the top ten hold 3.5%. The CDR3 spans 15 residues. CDR1 GTSNPN and CDR2 SVGIG come from the germline V gene (reference sequence). The V and J ends lost 0 bases and 6 bases, in that order; junction bases with no gene match: 5. This chain uses TRBV30 with TRBJ1-5, with 10 bases lining up with TRBD1. The source of this sequence is a person in their sixties or seventies with breast cancer. The specimen was blood. The CDR3 spells CAWSVGTGVTQPQHF. CDR3 DNA sequence: TGTGCCTGGAGTGTGGGGACAGGGGTAACTCAGCCCCAGCATTTT.